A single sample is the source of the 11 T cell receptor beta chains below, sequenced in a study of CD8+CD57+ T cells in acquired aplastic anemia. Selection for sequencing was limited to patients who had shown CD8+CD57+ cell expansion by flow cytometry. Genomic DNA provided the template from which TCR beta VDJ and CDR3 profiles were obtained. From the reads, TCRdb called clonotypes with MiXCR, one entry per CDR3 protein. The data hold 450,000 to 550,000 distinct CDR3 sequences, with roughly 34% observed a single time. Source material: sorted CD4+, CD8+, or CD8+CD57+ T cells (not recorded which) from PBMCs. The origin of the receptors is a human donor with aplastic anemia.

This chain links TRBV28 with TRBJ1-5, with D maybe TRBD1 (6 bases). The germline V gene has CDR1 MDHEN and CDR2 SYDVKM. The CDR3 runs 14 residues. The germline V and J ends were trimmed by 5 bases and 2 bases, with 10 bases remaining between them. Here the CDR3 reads CASSDTGRNQPQHF. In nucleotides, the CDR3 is TGTGCCAGCAGTGATACAGGGCGCAATCAGCCCCAGCATTTT.

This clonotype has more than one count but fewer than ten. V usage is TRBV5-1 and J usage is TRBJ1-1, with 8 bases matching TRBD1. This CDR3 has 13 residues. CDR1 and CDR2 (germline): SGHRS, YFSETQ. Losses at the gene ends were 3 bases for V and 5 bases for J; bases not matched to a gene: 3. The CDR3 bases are TGCGCCAGCAGCTCCAGGGGGCAAACTGAAGCTTTCTTT. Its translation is CASSSRGQTEAFF.

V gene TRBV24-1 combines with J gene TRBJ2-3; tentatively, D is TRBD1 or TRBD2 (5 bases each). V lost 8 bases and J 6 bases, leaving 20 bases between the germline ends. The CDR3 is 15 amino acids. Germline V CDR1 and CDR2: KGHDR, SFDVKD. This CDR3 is CATTPGRSGPDTQYF. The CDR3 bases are TGTGCCACCACCCCGGGACGGTCGGGGCCGGATACGCAGTATTTT.

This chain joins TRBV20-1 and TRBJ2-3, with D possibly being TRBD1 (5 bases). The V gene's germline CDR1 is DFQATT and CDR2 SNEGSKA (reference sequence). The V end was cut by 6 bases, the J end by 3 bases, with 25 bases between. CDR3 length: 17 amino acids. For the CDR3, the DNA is TGCAGTGCGCCCGAAAGCCCCAGGGCAACCTTTACAGATACGCAGTATTTT. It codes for CSAPESPRATFTDTQYF.

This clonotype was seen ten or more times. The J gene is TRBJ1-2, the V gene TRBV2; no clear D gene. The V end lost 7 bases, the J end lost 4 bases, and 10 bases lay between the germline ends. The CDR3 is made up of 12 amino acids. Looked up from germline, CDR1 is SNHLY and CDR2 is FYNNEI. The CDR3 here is CASNTDRYGYTF. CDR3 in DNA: TGTGCCAGCAATACGGATCGCTATGGCTACACCTTC. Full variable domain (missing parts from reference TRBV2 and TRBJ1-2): EPEVTQTPSHQVTQMGQEVILRCVPISNHLYFYWYRQILGQKVEFLVSFYNNEISEKSEIFDDQFSVERPDGSNFTLKIRSTKLEDSAMYFCASNTDRYGYTFGSGTRLTVV.

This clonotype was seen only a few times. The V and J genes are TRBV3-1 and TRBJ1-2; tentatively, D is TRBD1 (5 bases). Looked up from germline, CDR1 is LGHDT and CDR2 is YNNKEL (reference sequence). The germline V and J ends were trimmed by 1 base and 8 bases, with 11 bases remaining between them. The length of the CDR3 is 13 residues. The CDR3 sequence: CASSQGGNQGYTF. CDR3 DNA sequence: TGTGCCAGCAGCCAAGGGGGGAATCAAGGCTACACCTTC.

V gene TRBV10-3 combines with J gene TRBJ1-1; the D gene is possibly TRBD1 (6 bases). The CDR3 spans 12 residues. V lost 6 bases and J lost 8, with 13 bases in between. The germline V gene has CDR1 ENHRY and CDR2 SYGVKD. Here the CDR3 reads CAISVYDREAFF. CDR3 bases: TGTGCCATCAGCGTGTATGACAGGGAAGCTTTCTTT.

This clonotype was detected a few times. For the CDR3, the DNA is TGTGCCAGCAGTAGCGCTTGGGGGGGTGAAAGTCCCTATGGCTACACCTTC. This translates into CASSSAWGGESPYGYTF. This chain uses TRBV25-1 with TRBJ1-2, with D perhaps matching TRBD1 (5 bases). The V and J ends lost 5 bases and 4 bases respectively, with 23 bases between them. Germline V CDR1 and CDR2: MGHDK, SYGVNS. The CDR3 extends over 17 amino acids.

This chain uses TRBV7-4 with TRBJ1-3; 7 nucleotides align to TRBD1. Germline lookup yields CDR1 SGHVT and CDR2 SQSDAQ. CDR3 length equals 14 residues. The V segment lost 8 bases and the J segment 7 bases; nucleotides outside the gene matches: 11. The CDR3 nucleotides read TGTGCCAGCGAAACAGGGGCTCAGGGGAACACCATATATTTT. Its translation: CASETGAQGNTIYF.

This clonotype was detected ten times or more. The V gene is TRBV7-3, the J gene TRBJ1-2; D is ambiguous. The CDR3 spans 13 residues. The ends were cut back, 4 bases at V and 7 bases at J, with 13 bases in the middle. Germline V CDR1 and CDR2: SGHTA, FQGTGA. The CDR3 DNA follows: TGTGCCAGCAGCTCTGACCCAACATCTGGCTACACCTTC. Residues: CASSSDPTSGYTF.

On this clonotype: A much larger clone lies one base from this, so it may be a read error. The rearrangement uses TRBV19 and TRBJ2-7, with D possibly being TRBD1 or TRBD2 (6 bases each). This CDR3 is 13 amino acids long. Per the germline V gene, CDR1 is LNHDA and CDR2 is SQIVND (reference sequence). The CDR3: CATGAGTLYKQYF. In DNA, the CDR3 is TGTGCCACCGGGGCGGGGACACTCTACAAGCAGTACTTC.